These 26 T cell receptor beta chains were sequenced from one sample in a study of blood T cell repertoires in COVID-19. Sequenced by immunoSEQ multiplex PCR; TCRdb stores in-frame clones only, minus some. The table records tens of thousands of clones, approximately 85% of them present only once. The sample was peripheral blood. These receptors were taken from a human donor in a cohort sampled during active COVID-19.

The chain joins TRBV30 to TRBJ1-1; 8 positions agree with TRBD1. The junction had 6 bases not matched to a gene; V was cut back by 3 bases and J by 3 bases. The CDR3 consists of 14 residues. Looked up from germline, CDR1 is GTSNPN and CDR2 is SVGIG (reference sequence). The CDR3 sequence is CAWRETGAYTEAFF. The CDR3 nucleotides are TGTGCCTGGAGGGAGACAGGGGCCTACACTGAAGCTTTCTTT.

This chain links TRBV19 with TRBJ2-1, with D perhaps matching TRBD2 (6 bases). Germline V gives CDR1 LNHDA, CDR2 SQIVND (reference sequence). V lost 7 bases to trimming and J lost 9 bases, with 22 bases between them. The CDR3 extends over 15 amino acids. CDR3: CASMGRPRISGEQFF. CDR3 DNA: TGTGCCAGTATGGGTCGACCGAGAATTAGCGGTGAGCAGTTCTTC. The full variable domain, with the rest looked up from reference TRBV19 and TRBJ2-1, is DGGITQSPKYLFRKEGQNVTLSCEQNLNHDAMYWYRQDPGQGLRLIYYSQIVNDFQKGDIAEGYSVSREKKESFPLTVTSAQKNPTAFYLCASMGRPRISGEQFFGPGTRLTVL.

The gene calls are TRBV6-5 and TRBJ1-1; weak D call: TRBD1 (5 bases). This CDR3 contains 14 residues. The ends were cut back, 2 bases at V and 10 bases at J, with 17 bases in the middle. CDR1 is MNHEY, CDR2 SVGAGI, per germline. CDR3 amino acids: CASSYASGRLVAFF. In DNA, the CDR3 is TGTGCCAGCAGTTACGCTTCAGGGCGCCTCGTAGCTTTCTTT.

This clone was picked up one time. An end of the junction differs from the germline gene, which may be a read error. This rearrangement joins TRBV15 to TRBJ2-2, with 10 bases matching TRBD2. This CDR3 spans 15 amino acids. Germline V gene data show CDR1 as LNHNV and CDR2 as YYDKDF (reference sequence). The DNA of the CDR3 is TGTGCCACGGGGAGCGGGGGGGCGAAAACCGGGGAGCTGTTTTTT. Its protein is CATGSGGAKTGELFF. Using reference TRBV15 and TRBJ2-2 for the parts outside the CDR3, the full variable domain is DAMVIQNPRYQVTQFGKPVTLSCSQTLNHNVMYWYQQKSSQAPKLLFHYYDKDFNNEADTPDNFQSRRPNTSFCFLDIRSPGLGDTAMYLCATGSGGAKTGELFFGEGSRLTVL.

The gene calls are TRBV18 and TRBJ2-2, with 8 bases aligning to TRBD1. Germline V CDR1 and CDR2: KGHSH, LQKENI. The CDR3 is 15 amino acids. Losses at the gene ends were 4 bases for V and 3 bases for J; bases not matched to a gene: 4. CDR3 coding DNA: TGTGCCAGCTCACAAGACAGGGGAGACACCGGGGAGCTGTTTTTT. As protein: CASSQDRGDTGELFF. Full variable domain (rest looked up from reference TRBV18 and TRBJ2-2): NAGVMQNPRHLVRRRGQEARLRCSPMKGHSHVYWYRQLPEEGLKFMVYLQKENIIDESGMPKERFSAEFPKEGPSILRIQQVVRGDSAAYFCASSQDRGDTGELFFGEGSRLTVL.

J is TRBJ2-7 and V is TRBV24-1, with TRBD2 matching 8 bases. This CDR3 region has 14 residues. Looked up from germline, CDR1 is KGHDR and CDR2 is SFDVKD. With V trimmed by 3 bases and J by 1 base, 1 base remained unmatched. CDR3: CATSDGTRSYEQYF. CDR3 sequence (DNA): TGTGCCACCAGTGATGGGACTAGGTCCTACGAGCAGTACTTC.

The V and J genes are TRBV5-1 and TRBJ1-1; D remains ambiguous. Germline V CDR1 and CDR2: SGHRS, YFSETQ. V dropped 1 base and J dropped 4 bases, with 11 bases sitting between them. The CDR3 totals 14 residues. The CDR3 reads CASSLSVGSTEAFF. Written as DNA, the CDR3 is TGCGCCAGCAGCTTGAGTGTGGGGAGCACTGAAGCTTTCTTT.

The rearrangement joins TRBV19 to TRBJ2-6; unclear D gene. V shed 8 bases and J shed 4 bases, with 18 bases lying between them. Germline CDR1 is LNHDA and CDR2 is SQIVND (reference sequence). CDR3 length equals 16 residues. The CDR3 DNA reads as TGTGCCAGTTCGCAAGCAACCTCAGGAGGGGCCAACGTCCTGACTTTC. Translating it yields CASSQATSGGANVLTF.

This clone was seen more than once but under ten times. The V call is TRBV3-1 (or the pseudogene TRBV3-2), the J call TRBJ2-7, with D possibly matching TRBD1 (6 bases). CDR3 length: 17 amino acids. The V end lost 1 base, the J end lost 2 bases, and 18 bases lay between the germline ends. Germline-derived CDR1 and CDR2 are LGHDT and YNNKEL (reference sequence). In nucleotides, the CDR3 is TGTGCCAGCAGCCAAGGGCAGGTTGAGGGGGACGCCTACGAGCAGTACTTC. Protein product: CASSQGQVEGDAYEQYF.

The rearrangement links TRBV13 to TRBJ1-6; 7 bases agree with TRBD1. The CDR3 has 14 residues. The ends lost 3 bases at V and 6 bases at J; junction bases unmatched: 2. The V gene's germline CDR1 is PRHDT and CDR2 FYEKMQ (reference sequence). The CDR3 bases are TGTGCCAGCAGCTTGACAGGGTCTAATTCACCCCTCCACTTT. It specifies CASSLTGSNSPLHF.

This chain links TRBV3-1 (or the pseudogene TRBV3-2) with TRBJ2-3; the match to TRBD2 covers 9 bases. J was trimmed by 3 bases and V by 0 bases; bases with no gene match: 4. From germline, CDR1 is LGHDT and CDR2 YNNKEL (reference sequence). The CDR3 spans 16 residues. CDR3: CASSQEGSGRTDTQYF. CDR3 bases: TGTGCCAGCAGCCAAGAGGGGAGCGGGAGGACAGATACGCAGTATTTT.

DNA of the CDR3: TGTGCCAGCTCCCCCTCAGTAGCGGGCGACCAAGAGACCCAGTACTTC. It translates to CASSPSVAGDQETQYF. This chain links TRBV18 with TRBJ2-5; 7 bases line up with TRBD2. The CDR3 runs to 16 residues. Trimming took 6 bases from V and 0 from J; bases not matched to a gene: 10. Per the germline V gene, CDR1 is KGHSH and CDR2 is LQKENI.

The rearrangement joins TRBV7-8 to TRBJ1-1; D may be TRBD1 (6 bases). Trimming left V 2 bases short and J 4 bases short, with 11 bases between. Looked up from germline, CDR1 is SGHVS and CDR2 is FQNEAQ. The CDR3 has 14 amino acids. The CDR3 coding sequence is TGTGCCAGCAGCTTAAATACAGGGCTCACTGAAGCTTTCTTT. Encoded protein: CASSLNTGLTEAFF.

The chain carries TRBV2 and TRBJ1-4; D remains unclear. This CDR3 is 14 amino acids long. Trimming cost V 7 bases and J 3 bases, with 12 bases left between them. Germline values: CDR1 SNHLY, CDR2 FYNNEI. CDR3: CASKAAVANEKLFF. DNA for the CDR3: TGTGCCAGCAAGGCGGCGGTTGCTAATGAAAAACTGTTTTTT.

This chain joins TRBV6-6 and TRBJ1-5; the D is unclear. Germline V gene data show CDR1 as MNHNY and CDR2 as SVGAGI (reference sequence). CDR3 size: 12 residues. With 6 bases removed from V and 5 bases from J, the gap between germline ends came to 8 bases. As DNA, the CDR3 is TGTGCCAGCAGCCACAAAGATCAGCCCCAGCATTTT. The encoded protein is CASSHKDQPQHF.

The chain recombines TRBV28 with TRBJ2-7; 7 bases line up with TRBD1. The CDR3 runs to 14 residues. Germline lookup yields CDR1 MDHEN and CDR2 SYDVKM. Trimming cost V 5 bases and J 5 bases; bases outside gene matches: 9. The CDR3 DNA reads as TGTGCCAGCAGTGGTTACAGGGGAGTCAACGAGCAGTACTTC. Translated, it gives CASSGYRGVNEQYF. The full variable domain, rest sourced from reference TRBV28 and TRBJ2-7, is DVKVTQSSRYLVKRTGEKVFLECVQDMDHENMFWYRQDPGLGLRLIYFSYDVKMKEKGDIPEGYSVSREKKERFSLILESASTNQTSMYLCASSGYRGVNEQYFGPGTRLTVT.

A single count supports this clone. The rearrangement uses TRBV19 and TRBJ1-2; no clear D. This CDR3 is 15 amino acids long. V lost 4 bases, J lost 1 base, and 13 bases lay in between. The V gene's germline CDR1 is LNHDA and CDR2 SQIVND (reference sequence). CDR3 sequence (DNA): TGTGCCAGTAGTACGACCGTGGCGGGTAACTATGGCTACACCTTC. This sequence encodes CASSTTVAGNYGYTF.

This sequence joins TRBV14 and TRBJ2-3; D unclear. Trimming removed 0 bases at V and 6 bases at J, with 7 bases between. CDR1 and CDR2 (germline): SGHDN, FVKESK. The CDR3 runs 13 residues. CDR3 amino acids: CASSQELRDTQYF. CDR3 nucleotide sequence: TGTGCCAGCAGCCAAGAGTTGAGGGATACGCAGTATTTT.

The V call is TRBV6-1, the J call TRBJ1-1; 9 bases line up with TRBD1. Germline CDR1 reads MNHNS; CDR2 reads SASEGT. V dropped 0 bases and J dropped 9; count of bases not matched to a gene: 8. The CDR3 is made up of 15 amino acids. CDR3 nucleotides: TGTGCCAGCAGTGAAGCGGGGGGGGACAGGGAGAAAGCTTTCTTT. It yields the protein CASSEAGGDREKAFF.

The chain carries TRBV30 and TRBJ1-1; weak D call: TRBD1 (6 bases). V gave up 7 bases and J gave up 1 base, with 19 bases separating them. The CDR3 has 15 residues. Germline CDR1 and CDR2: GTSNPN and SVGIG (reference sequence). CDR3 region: CASLSRDIGNTEAFF. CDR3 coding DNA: TGTGCCTCTCTCAGCCGGGACATTGGGAACACTGAAGCTTTCTTT.

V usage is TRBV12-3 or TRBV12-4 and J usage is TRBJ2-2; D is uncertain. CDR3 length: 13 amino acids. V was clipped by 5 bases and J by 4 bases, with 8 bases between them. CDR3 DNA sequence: TGTGCCAGCAGTCTAGGAGCCACCGGGGAGCTGTTTTTT. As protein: CASSLGATGELFF.

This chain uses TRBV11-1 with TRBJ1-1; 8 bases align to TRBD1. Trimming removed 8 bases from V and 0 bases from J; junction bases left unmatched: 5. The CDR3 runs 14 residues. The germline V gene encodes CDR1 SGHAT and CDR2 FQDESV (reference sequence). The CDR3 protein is CASDRGGMNTEAFF. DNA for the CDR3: TGTGCCAGCGACAGGGGAGGAATGAACACTGAAGCTTTCTTT.

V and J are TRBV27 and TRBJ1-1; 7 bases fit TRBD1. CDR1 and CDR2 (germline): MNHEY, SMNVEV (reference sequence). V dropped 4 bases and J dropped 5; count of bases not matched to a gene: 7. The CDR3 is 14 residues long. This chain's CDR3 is CASSSPTGRTEAFF. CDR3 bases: TGTGCCAGCAGTTCCCCGACAGGGAGGACTGAAGCTTTCTTT.

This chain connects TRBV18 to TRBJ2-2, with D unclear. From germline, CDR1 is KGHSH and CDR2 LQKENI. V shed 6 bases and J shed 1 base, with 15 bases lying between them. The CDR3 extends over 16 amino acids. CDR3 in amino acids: CASSLVENKNTGELFF. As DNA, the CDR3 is TGTGCCAGCTCCCTTGTGGAGAATAAGAACACCGGGGAGCTGTTTTTT.

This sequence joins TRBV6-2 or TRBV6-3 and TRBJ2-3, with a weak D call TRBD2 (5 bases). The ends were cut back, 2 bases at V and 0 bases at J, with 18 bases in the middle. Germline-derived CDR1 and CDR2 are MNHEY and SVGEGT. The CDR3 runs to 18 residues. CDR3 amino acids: CASSYEAGRPSSTDTQYF. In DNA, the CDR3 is TGTGCCAGCAGTTACGAGGCGGGCCGCCCATCTAGCACAGATACGCAGTATTTT.

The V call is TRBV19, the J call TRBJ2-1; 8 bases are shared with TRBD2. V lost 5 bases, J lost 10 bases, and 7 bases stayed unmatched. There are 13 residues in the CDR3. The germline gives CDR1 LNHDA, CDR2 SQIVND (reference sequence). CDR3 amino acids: CASSGQASGEQFF. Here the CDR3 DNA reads TGTGCCAGTAGTGGTCAGGCTAGCGGGGAGCAGTTCTTC. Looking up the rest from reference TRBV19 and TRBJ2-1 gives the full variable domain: DGGITQSPKYLFRKEGQNVTLSCEQNLNHDAMYWYRQDPGQGLRLIYYSQIVNDFQKGDIAEGYSVSREKKESFPLTVTSAQKNPTAFYLCASSGQASGEQFFGPGTRLTVL.